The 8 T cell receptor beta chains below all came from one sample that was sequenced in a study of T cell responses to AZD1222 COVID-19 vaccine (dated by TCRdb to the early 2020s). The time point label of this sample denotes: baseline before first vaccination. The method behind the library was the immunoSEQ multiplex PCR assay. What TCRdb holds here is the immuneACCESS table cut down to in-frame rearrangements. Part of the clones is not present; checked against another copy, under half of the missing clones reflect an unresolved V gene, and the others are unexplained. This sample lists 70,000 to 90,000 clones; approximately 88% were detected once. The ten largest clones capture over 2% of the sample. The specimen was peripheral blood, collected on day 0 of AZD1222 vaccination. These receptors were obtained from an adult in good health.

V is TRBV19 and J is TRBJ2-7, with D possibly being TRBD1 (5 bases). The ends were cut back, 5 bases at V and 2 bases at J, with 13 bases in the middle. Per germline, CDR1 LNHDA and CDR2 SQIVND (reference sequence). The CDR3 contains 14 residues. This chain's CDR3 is CASSSTWGAYEQYF. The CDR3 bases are TGTGCCAGTAGTTCAACATGGGGCGCCTACGAGCAGTACTTC. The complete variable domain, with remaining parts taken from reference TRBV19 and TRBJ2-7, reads DGGITQSPKYLFRKEGQNVTLSCEQNLNHDAMYWYRQDPGQGLRLIYYSQIVNDFQKGDIAEGYSVSREKKESFPLTVTSAQKNPTAFYLCASSSTWGAYEQYFGPGTRLTVT.

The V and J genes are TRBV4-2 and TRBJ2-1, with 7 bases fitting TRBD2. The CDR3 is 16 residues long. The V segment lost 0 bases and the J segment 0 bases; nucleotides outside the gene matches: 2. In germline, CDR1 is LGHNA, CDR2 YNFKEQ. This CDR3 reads CASSQDPGGSYNEQFF. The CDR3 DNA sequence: TGTGCCAGCAGCCAAGATCCGGGGGGCTCCTACAATGAGCAGTTCTTC.

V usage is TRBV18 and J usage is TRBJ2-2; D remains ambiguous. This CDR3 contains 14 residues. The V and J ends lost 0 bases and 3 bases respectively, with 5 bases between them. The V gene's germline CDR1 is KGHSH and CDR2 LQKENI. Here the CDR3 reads CASSPPWDTGELFF. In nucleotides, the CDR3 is TGTGCCAGCTCACCACCGTGGGACACCGGGGAGCTGTTTTTT.

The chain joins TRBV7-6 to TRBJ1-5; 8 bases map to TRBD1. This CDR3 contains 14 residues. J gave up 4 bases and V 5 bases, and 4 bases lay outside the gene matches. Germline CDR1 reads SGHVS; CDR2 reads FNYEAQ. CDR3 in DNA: TGTGCCAGCAGCGGGACAGGAGAGAATCAGCCCCAGCATTTT. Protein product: CASSGTGENQPQHF. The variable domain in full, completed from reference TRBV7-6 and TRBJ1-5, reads GAGVSQSPRYKVTKRGQDVALRCDPISGHVSLYWYRQALGQGPEFLTYFNYEAQQDKSGLPNDRFSAERPEGSISTLTIQRTEQRDSAMYRCASSGTGENQPQHFGDGTRLSIL.

In DNA form, the CDR3 reads TGTGCCAGCAGCGTAGTCGGGACAGGGAACTATGGCTACACCTTC. It translates to CASSVVGTGNYGYTF. This chain uses TRBV9 with TRBJ1-2; 9 nucleotides agree with TRBD1. V lost 0 bases and J lost 2; bases outside the gene matches: 2. Germline V lookup: CDR1 SGDLS, CDR2 YYNGEE. The CDR3 spans 15 residues.

CDR3 DNA sequence: TGTGCCAGCACGCGGGGATCGGCTGGAAACACCATATATTTT. Translating gives CASTRGSAGNTIYF. This chain links TRBV2 with TRBJ1-3; no reliable D call. The CDR3 contains 14 residues. Germline lookup yields CDR1 SNHLY and CDR2 FYNNEI. Deletions cut 7 bases from V and 2 bases from J, with 12 bases between. The whole variable domain, filled in from reference TRBV2 and TRBJ1-3, reads EPEVTQTPSHQVTQMGQEVILRCVPISNHLYFYWYRQILGQKVEFLVSFYNNEISEKSEIFDDQFSVERPDGSNFTLKIRSTKLEDSAMYFCASTRGSAGNTIYFGEGSWLTVV.

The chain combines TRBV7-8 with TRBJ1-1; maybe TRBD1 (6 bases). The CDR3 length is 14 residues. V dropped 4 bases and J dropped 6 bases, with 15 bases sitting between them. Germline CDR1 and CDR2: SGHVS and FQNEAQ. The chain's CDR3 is CASSSGEMISEAFF. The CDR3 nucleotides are TGTGCCAGCAGCTCAGGGGAAATGATTTCTGAAGCTTTCTTT.

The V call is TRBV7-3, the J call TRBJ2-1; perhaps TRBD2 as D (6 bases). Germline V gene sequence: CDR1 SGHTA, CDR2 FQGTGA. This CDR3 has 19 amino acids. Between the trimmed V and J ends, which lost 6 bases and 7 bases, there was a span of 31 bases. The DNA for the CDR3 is TGTGCCAGCAGGATACATACCTTGGGTGGTAATGAAGGGAGGAATGAGCAGTTCTTC. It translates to CASRIHTLGGNEGRNEQFF.